Following are 23 T cell receptor beta chains from one sample sequenced in a study of molecular identifiers for immune sequencing clone quantification. TCRdb re-called the PCR reads through MiXCR, storing one row per CDR3 protein. The profile covers approximately 40,000 distinct CDR3 sequences, with less than 20% appearing a single time and about 6.6% taken by the ten largest. The sample consisted of naive CD8+ T cells from blood, with Jurkat cell RNA spiked in. Subset indicated: FACS-sorted CD8+CD4-CCR7+CD45RA+ naive T cells. Receptor source: a human donor in good health. Some libraries in this study had Jurkat cell RNA spiked in.

This clonotype was seen ten or more times. The chain recombines TRBV10-3 with TRBJ2-7; D not certain. The CDR3 has 14 amino acids. Looked up from germline, CDR1 is ENHRY and CDR2 is SYGVKD. Trimming took off 0 bases at V and 5 bases at J, with 11 bases between the two ends. CDR3 protein: CAISESQVLDEQYF. DNA for the CDR3: TGTGCCATCAGTGAGTCGCAGGTGTTGGACGAGCAGTACTTC.

In this sample, this clonotype turned up many times. V is TRBV7-9 and J is TRBJ2-7; 7 bases agree with TRBD1. Germline CDR1 reads SEHNR; CDR2 reads FQNEAQ (reference sequence). V gave up 5 bases and J gave up 6 bases; unmatched junction bases: 10. The CDR3 covers 14 residues. This chain's CDR3 is CASSQDRRIFEQYF. The CDR3, as DNA: TGTGCCAGCAGCCAGGACAGGCGGATTTTCGAGCAGTACTTC. Full variable domain (outside the CDR3, taken from reference TRBV7-9 and TRBJ2-7): DTGVSQNPRHKITKRGQNVTFRCDPISEHNRLYWYRQTLGQGPEFLTYFQNEAQLEKSRLLSDRFSAERPKGSFSTLEIQRTEQGDSAMYLCASSQDRRIFEQYFGPGTRLTVT.

The sample holds many counts of this clonotype. The chain carries TRBV4-1 and TRBJ2-5; TRBD2 matches 7 bases. The CDR3 runs 13 residues. The junction had 1 base not matched to a gene; V was cut back by 1 base and J by 5 bases. Germline V lookup: CDR1 MGHRA, CDR2 YSYEKL. Here the CDR3 reads CASSQAGGETQYF. The CDR3 coding sequence is TGCGCCAGCAGCCAAGCCGGGGGGGAGACCCAGTACTTC.

This clonotype has at least ten counts. The rearrangement joins TRBV9 to TRBJ2-7; 8 nucleotides line up with TRBD2. From germline, CDR1 is SGDLS and CDR2 YYNGEE. This CDR3 has 16 residues. With 0 bases clipped from V and 3 bases from J, the junction kept 8 bases outside the gene matches. The CDR3 spells CASSVGASGRLYEQYF. CDR3 in DNA: TGTGCCAGCAGCGTAGGGGCTAGCGGGCGCCTCTACGAGCAGTACTTC. The full variable domain, completed using reference TRBV9 and TRBJ2-7, is DSGVTQTPKHLITATGQRVTLRCSPRSGDLSVYWYQQSLDQGLQFLIQYYNGEERAKGNILERFSAQQFPDLHSELNLSSLELGDSALYFCASSVGASGRLYEQYFGPGTRLTVT.

To note about this clonotype: It may be a read error: a sequence one base away is much more abundant. The chain combines TRBV7-6 with TRBJ2-1, with 8 nucleotides matching TRBD1. J gave up 6 bases and V 2 bases, and 0 bases lay outside the gene matches. The CDR3 has 13 residues. Looked up from germline, CDR1 is SGHVS and CDR2 is FNYEAQ. The DNA of the CDR3 is TGTGCCAGCAGCTTAACAGGGGGCAATGAGCAGTTCTTC. Translating it yields CASSLTGGNEQFF.

This chain uses TRBV4-3 with TRBJ2-2, with D unclear. V lost 0 bases, J lost 6 bases, and 11 bases lay in between. The CDR3 has 15 residues. From germline, CDR1 is LGHNA and CDR2 YSLEER. This CDR3 reads CASSQEISWAGELFF. The CDR3 coding sequence is TGCGCCAGCAGCCAAGAGATTAGTTGGGCCGGGGAGCTGTTTTTT.

The chain carries TRBV7-9 and TRBJ2-1, with 7 bases fitting TRBD1. CDR1 and CDR2 from the germline V gene are SEHNR and FQNEAQ (reference sequence). V gave up 5 bases and J gave up 6 bases; unmatched junction bases: 1. The CDR3 extends over 12 amino acids. The CDR3 sequence: CASSRTGNEQFF. CDR3 bases: TGTGCCAGCAGCCGGACAGGCAATGAGCAGTTCTTC. Filled out from reference TRBV7-9 and TRBJ2-1, the complete variable domain reads DTGVSQNPRHKITKRGQNVTFRCDPISEHNRLYWYRQTLGQGPEFLTYFQNEAQLEKSRLLSDRFSAERPKGSFSTLEIQRTEQGDSAMYLCASSRTGNEQFFGPGTRLTVL.

This clonotype has more than one count but fewer than ten. V is TRBV7-9 and J is TRBJ1-1; D possibly corresponds to TRBD1 (5 bases). V lost 2 bases, J lost 3 bases, and 13 bases lay in between. CDR1 is SEHNR and CDR2 is FQNEAQ in the germline V gene (reference sequence). The CDR3 consists of 15 residues. The CDR3 loop reads CASSLLAGMYTEAFF. The CDR3 DNA reads as TGTGCCAGCAGCTTATTGGCAGGGATGTACACTGAAGCTTTCTTT.

The J gene is TRBJ2-7, the V gene TRBV5-6; 7 nucleotides agree with TRBD2. Germline-derived CDR1 and CDR2 are SGHDT and YYEEEE. The CDR3 has 15 residues. V dropped 4 bases and J dropped 2; count of bases not matched to a gene: 9. CDR3 DNA sequence: TGTGCCAGCAGCCTGGGGGGGGGATTTCCCTACGAGCAGTACTTC. The encoded protein is CASSLGGGFPYEQYF.

This clonotype was seen repeatedly, ten times or more. The rearrangement joins TRBV6-5 to TRBJ2-3; D unresolved. CDR3 length: 15 residues. Germline CDR1 is MNHEY and CDR2 is SVGAGI. With 0 bases removed from V and 0 bases from J, the gap between germline ends came to 7 bases. The CDR3 is CASSYSGDSTDTQYF. DNA for the CDR3: TGTGCCAGCAGTTACTCCGGAGACAGCACAGATACGCAGTATTTT.

This clonotype was seen ten or more times. The CDR3 DNA follows: TGTGCCAGCAGTCCTAGGACAGGGGGCAGTGAGACCCAGTACTTC. It yields the protein CASSPRTGGSETQYF. The J gene is TRBJ2-5, the V gene TRBV12-3 or TRBV12-4; 11 nucleotides align to TRBD1. J lost 5 bases, V lost 5 bases, and 7 bases had no gene match. This CDR3 spans 15 amino acids.

This clonotype was found many times. This sequence joins TRBV9 and TRBJ2-1; D is possibly TRBD2 (6 bases). This CDR3 is built from 12 residues. Germline CDR1 reads SGDLS; CDR2 reads YYNGEE. With 6 bases removed from V and 16 bases from J, the gap between germline ends came to 20 bases. CDR3 protein: CASTTYGQGLFF. The CDR3 bases are TGTGCCAGCACCACATATGGGCAGGGACTCTTCTTC.

This clonotype has only a few counts. The genes are TRBV19 and TRBJ1-5; weak D call: TRBD1 (5 bases). The length of the CDR3 is 15 residues. The germline gives CDR1 LNHDA, CDR2 SQIVND (reference sequence). Trimming took 5 bases from V and 7 from J, leaving 18 bases between them. The CDR3 sequence: CASSFPTVGDQPQHF. The CDR3 DNA reads as TGTGCCAGTAGTTTCCCGACTGTGGGGGACCAGCCCCAGCATTTT.

There are a few counts of this clonotype. CDR3 amino acids: CASSLSWGEGATDTQYF. The CDR3 DNA sequence: TGTGCCAGCAGTTTAAGTTGGGGGGAAGGGGCCACAGATACGCAGTATTTT. The rearrangement links TRBV27 to TRBJ2-3, with a possible D match to TRBD2 (6 bases). The CDR3 covers 17 residues. Trimming left V 2 bases short and J 2 bases short, with 17 bases between. Germline loops: CDR1 MNHEY, CDR2 SMNVEV (reference sequence).

This clonotype showed up many times. The chain links TRBV7-9 to TRBJ1-4; 9 bases are shared with TRBD1. Trimming took 5 bases from V and 3 from J; bases not matched to a gene: 7. CDR3 length: 16 residues. Germline V gene data show CDR1 as SEHNR and CDR2 as FQNEAQ (reference sequence). CDR3 DNA sequence: TGTGCCAGCAGCCAGTCCGGGACAGGGTCTAATGAAAAACTGTTTTTT. This sequence encodes CASSQSGTGSNEKLFF.

This clonotype was counted ten times or more. This rearrangement joins TRBV12-5 to TRBJ2-1; weak D call: TRBD1 (6 bases). Trimming stripped 7 bases from V and 16 bases from J, with 17 bases between. The CDR3 totals 11 residues. The germline CDR1 and CDR2 sequences are LGHNT and FRNRAP. DNA of the CDR3: TGTGCTAGTGCTAACCAGGGGATTTTATTCTTC. Protein: CASANQGILFF.

This clonotype was seen at least ten times. The rearrangement links TRBV5-1 to TRBJ2-1, with 11 bases fitting TRBD2. CDR3 length: 15 residues. Germline trimming cut 0 bases from V and 6 bases from J; bases unmatched to any gene: 2. Germline CDR1 SGHRS, CDR2 YFSETQ. CDR3 region: CASSLGLAGSNEQFF. DNA of the CDR3: TGCGCCAGCAGCTTGGGACTAGCGGGATCCAATGAGCAGTTCTTC.

This clonotype was observed many times. The chain has TRBV20-1 and TRBJ2-2, with 9 bases matching TRBD2. Germline V CDR1 and CDR2: DFQATT, SNEGSKA (reference sequence). After removal of 0 bases from V and 3 bases from J, the junction contained 5 bases not matched to a gene. The CDR3 loop spans 16 amino acids. The CDR3 nucleotides read TGCAGTGCTAGAGATCCGGGACTAGCATACACCGGGGAGCTGTTTTTT. Its translation is CSARDPGLAYTGELFF.

About this clonotype: Being one base from a much bigger clone, this may be a read error. The genes are TRBV6-6 and TRBJ2-5; D call uncertain. The CDR3 is made up of 15 amino acids. Germline V gene data show CDR1 as MNHNY and CDR2 as SVGAGI (reference sequence). For the CDR3, the DNA is TGTGCCAGCAATTACTCCTTGGGGTTGAAAGAGACCCAGTACTTC. It is translated as CASNYSLGLKETQYF.

This clonotype has ten or more counts. V and J are TRBV5-6 and TRBJ2-1; D unclear. Trimming removed 2 bases from V and 4 bases from J, with 4 bases in between. The length of the CDR3 is 12 residues. Germline V gene lookup returns CDR1 SGHDT and CDR2 YYEEEE. The CDR3 region is CASSFGYNEQFF. Here the CDR3 DNA reads TGTGCCAGCAGCTTTGGATACAATGAGCAGTTCTTC.

This clonotype was counted many times. The rearrangement joins TRBV5-5 to TRBJ2-7; 8 bases are shared with TRBD1. The CDR3 totals 15 residues. The J segment lost 4 bases and the V segment lost 3 bases, leaving 9 bases of the junction unmatched. The germline V gene has CDR1 SGHKS and CDR2 YYEKEE (reference sequence). The chain's CDR3 is CASSSSRGLVYEQYF. Here the CDR3 DNA reads TGTGCCAGCAGCTCAAGCAGGGGGCTTGTTTACGAGCAGTACTTC.

This clonotype was observed at least ten times. The rearrangement uses TRBV27 and TRBJ2-5, with TRBD2 matching over 8 bases. Germline assignment: CDR1 MNHEY and CDR2 SMNVEV (reference sequence). V lost 2 bases and J lost 4; bases outside the gene matches: 12. The CDR3 consists of 17 residues. DNA of the CDR3: TGTGCCAGCAGTTTAATAGGGCTAGCGGGTGCTGCAGAGACCCAGTACTTC. This codes for CASSLIGLAGAAETQYF.

This clonotype turned up a few times. One end of the junction does not line up with germline, which may come from a read error. The V and J genes are TRBV7-7 and TRBJ2-1; D assignment may be TRBD1 or TRBD2 (5 bases each). This CDR3 has 14 amino acids. CDR1 SSHAT and CDR2 FNYEAQ come from the germline V gene (reference sequence). The CDR3 DNA sequence: TGTGCTAGCAGCTTGGGACCCGGTCCGGGTGAGCAGTTCTTC. Protein product: CASSLGPGPGEQFF.